The sequence of this T cell receptor (beta chain) was determined in a study of blood T cells in healthy people across ages. Study-wide results and limits: Diversity of TCR beta per million T cells declined in a roughly linear way with age. Reliance upon unsorted PBMCs precluded definitive naive versus antigen-experienced comparison.

With a J-beta primer mix and a sample-barcoded 5' primer, a second PCR ran roughly 7 to 11 cycles. A template-switch adaptor containing 12 random nucleotides labeled each cDNA molecule. MiXCR, applied by TCRdb to the 5' RACE reads, yields one record per CDR3 protein. The sample records about 670,000 distinct CDR3 sequences, 35% to 50% being singletons. With 5 bases removed from V and 6 bases from J, the gap between germline ends came to 16 bases. The V gene's germline CDR1 is SGHTA and CDR2 FQGNSA. The CDR3 totals 14 residues. Concerning this clonotype: Its antigen is undetermined.

The study recruited healthy Caucasian donors from Russia who were aged about 6 to 90. The sequence was obtained from an elderly man in good health. This rearrangement joins TRBV7-2 to TRBJ1-2; perhaps TRBD1 as D (5 bases). Sequences were obtained from blood. The CDR3 loop is CASSPQGEIDGYTF. DNA of the CDR3: TGTGCCAGCAGCCCGCAGGGCGAGATAGATGGCTACACCTTC. Filled out from reference TRBV7-2 and TRBJ1-2, the complete variable domain reads GAGVSQSPSNKVTEKGKDVELRCDPISGHTALYWYRQSLGQGLEFLIYFQGNSAPDKSGLPSDRFSAERTGGSVSTLTIQRTQQEDSAVYLCASSPQGEIDGYTFGSGTRLTVV.